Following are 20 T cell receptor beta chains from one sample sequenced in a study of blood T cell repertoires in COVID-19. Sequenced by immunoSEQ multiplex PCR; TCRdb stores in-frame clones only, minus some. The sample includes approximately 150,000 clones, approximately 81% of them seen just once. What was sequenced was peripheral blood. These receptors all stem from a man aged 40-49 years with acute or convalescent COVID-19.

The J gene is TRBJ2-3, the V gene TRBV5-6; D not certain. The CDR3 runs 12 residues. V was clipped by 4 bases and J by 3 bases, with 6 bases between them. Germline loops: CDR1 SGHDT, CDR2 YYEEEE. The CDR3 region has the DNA TGTGCCAGCAGCCTGCGGACAGATACGCAGTATTTT. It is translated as CASSLRTDTQYF.

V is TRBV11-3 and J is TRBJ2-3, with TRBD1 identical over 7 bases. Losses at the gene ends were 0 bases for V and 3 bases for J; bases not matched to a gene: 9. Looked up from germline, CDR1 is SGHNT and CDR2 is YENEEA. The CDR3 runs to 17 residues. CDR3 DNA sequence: TGTGCCAGCAGCTTAGATCAAGGGCCAGGGGGAACAGATACGCAGTATTTT. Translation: CASSLDQGPGGTDTQYF.

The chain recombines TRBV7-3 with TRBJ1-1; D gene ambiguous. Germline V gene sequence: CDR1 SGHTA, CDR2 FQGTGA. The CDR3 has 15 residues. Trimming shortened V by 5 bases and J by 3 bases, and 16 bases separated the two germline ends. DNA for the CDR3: TGTGCCAGCAGCCCAATCCCAGGTTACCACACTGAAGCTTTCTTT. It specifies CASSPIPGYHTEAFF.

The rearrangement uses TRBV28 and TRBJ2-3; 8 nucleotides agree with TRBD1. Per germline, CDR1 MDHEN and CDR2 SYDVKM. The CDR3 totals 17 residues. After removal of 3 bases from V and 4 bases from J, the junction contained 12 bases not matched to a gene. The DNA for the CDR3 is TGTGCCAGCAGTTTTGGGCACAGGGGGGTAGTCGCAGATACGCAGTATTTT. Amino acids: CASSFGHRGVVADTQYF.

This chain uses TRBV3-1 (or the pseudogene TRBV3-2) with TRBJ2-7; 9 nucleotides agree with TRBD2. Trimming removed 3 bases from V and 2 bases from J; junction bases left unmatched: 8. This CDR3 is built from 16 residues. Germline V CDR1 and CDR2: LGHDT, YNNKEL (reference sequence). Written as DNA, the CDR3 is TGTGCCAGCAGCCATGTACTCCCTAGCGGGGCCTACGAGCAGTACTTC. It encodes CASSHVLPSGAYEQYF.

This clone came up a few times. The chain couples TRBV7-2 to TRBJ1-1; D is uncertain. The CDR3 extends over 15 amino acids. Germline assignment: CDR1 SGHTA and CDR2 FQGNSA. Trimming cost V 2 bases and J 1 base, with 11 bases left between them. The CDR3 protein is CASSLFLVPNTEAFF. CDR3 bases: TGTGCCAGCAGCTTATTCCTCGTCCCGAACACTGAAGCTTTCTTT. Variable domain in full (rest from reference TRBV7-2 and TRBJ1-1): GAGVSQSPSNKVTEKGKDVELRCDPISGHTALYWYRQSLGQGLEFLIYFQGNSAPDKSGLPSDRFSAERTGGSVSTLTIQRTQQEDSAVYLCASSLFLVPNTEAFFGQGTRLTVV.

The CDR3 nucleotides read TGTGCCAGCAGCGTAGTTCAAGGGGGCCTTACTGAAGCTTTCTTT. It encodes CASSVVQGGLTEAFF. V gene TRBV9 combines with J gene TRBJ1-1, with 7 bases aligning to TRBD1. This CDR3 contains 15 residues. Germline V gene sequence: CDR1 SGDLS, CDR2 YYNGEE. Losses at the gene ends were 0 bases for V and 5 bases for J; bases not matched to a gene: 7. Full variable domain (rest looked up from reference TRBV9 and TRBJ1-1): DSGVTQTPKHLITATGQRVTLRCSPRSGDLSVYWYQQSLDQGLQFLIQYYNGEERAKGNILERFSAQQFPDLHSELNLSSLELGDSALYFCASSVVQGGLTEAFFGQGTRLTVV.

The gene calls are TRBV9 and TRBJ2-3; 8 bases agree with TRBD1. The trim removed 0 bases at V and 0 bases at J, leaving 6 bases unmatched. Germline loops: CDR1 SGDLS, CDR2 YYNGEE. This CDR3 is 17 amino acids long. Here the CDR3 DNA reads TGTGCCAGCAGCGTAGGATCAGGGGGCTATAGCACAGATACGCAGTATTTT. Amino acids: CASSVGSGGYSTDTQYF.

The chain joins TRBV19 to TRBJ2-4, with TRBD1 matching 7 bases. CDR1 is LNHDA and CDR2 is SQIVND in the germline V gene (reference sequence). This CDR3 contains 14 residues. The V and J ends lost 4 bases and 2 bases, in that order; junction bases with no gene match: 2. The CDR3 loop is CASSNRGPKNIQYF. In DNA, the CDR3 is TGTGCCAGTAGTAACAGGGGCCCCAAAAACATTCAGTACTTC.

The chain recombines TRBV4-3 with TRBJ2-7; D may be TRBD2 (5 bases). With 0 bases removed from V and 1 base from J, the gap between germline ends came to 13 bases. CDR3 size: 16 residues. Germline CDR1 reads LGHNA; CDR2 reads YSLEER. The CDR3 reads CASSQDYSDYSYEQYF. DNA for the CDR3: TGCGCCAGCAGCCAAGATTATAGTGACTATTCCTACGAGCAGTACTTC.

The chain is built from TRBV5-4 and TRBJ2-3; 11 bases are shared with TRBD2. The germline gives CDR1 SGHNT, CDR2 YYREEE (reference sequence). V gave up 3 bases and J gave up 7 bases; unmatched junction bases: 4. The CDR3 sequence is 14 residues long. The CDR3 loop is CASSSGTSGNTQYF. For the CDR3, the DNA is TGTGCCAGCAGCTCCGGGACTAGCGGTAATACGCAGTATTTT.

The CDR3 DNA follows: TGCGCCAGCAGCAGGGGACAGCAGAACACTGAAGCTTTCTTT. Its protein is CASSRGQQNTEAFF. The chain carries TRBV5-1 and TRBJ1-1, with 7 bases fitting TRBD1. Germline V gives CDR1 SGHRS, CDR2 YFSETQ. This CDR3 is 14 amino acids long. V gave up 4 bases and J gave up 1 base; unmatched junction bases: 4. The entire variable domain, with the rest obtained from reference TRBV5-1 and TRBJ1-1, is as follows: KAGVTQTPRYLIKTRGQQVTLSCSPISGHRSVSWYQQTPGQGLQFLFEYFSETQRNKGNFPGRFSGRQFSNSRSEMNVSTLELGDSALYLCASSRGQQNTEAFFGQGTRLTVV.

CDR3 sequence: CASSKGGGSTEAFF. CDR3 in DNA: TGTGCCAGCTCCAAGGGCGGGGGGAGCACTGAAGCTTTCTTT. This chain joins TRBV7-2 and TRBJ1-1, with D perhaps TRBD1 (5 bases). Germline V gives CDR1 SGHTA, CDR2 FQGNSA. This CDR3 has 14 amino acids. Trimming took 8 bases from V and 4 from J, leaving 17 bases between them.

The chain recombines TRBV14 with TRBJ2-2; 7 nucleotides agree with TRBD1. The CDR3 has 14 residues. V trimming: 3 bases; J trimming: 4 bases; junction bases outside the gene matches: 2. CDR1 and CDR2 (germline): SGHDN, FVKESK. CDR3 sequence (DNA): TGTGCCAGCAGCCACGACAGGGCCACCGGGGAGCTGTTTTTT. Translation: CASSHDRATGELFF.

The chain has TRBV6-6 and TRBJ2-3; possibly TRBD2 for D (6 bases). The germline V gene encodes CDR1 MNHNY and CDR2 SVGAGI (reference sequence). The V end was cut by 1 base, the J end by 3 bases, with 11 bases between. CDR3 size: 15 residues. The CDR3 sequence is CASSYYGGETDTQYF. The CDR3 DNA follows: TGTGCCAGCAGTTACTATGGCGGGGAGACAGATACGCAGTATTTT.

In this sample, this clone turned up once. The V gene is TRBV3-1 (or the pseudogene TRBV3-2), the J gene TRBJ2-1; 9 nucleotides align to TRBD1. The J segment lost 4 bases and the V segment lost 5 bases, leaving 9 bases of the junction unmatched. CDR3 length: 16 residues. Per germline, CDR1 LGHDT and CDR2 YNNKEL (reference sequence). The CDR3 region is CASSVEWGQGYNEQFF. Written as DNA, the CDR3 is TGTGCCAGCAGCGTCGAGTGGGGACAGGGATACAATGAGCAGTTCTTC.

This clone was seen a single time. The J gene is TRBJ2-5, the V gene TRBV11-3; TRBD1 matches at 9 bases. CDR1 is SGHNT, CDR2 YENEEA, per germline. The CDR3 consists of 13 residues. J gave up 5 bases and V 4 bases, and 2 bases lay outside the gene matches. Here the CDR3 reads CASSSGTGETQYF. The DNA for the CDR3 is TGTGCCAGCAGCTCCGGGACAGGGGAGACCCAGTACTTC.

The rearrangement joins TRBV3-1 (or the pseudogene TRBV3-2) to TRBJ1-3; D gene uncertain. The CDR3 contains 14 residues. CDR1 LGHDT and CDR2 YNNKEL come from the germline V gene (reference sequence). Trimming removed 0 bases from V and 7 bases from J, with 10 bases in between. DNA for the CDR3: TGTGCCAGCAGCCAAGAGATCCCGGGGAACACCATATATTTT. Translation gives CASSQEIPGNTIYF.

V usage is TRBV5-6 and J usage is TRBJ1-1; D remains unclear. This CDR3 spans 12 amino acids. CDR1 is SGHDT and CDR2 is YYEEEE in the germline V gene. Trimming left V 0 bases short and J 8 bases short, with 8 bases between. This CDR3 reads CASSLDLSEAFF. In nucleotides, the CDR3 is TGTGCCAGCAGCTTGGATCTGTCGGAAGCTTTCTTT.

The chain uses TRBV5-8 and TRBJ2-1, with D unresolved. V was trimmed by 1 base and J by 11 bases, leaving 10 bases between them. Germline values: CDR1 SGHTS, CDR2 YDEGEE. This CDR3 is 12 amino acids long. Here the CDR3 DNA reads TGTGCCAGCAGCTTGTTAGATACTCAGCAGTTCTTC. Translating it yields CASSLLDTQQFF.